The T cell receptor beta chain described here comes from a study of PD-L1 blockade in urothelial cancer. Study information: About nine tenths of the roughly 30 patients comprised males who had bladder-origin urothelial cancer. At 6 weeks and at 3 weeks (second dose) after treatment start, blood was analyzed. The study recovered a median of roughly 140,000 T cells per blood sample.

Method: immunoSEQ multiplex PCR; TCRdb's copy keeps in-frame clones and lacks some. The data show more than 45,000 clones, approximately 86% seen once. Trimming took 4 bases from V and 2 from J; bases not matched to a gene: 5. CDR1 and CDR2 from the germline V gene are MDHEN and SYDVKM. The CDR3 length is 15 residues. Study-wide points: A pretreatment blood TCR clonality that fell below the median predicted better progression-free and overall survival.

Time point in this sample: peripheral blood 6 weeks after treatment start. As to this clone: Its specificity is unknown.

This chain uses TRBV28 with TRBJ1-5, with 7 positions matching TRBD1. The receptor's source is a man aged 60 to 69 with urothelial cancer. Sequenced material: PBMCs, taken around atezolizumab (anti-PD-L1) treatment. In DNA, the CDR3 is TGTGCCAGCAGTTCAGGGGGTGGAGGCAATCAGCCCCAGCATTTT. Its protein product is CASSSGGGGNQPQHF.